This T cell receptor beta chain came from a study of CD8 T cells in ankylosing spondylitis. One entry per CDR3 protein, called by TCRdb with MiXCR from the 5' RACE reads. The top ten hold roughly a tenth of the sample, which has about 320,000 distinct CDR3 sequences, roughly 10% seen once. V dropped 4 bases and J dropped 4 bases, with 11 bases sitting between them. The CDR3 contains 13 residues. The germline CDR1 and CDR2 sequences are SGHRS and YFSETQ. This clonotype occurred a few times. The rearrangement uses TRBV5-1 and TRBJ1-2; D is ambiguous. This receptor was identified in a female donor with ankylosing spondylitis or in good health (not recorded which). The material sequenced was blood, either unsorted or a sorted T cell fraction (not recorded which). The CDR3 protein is CASSAGYGYGYTF. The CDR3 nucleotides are TGCGCCAGCAGCGCAGGTTATGGCTATGGCTACACCTTC. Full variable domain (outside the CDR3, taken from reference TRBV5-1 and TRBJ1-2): KAGVTQTPRYLIKTRGQQVTLSCSPISGHRSVSWYQQTPGQGLQFLFEYFSETQRNKGNFPGRFSGRQFSNSRSEMNVSTLELGDSALYLCASSAGYGYGYTFGSGTRLTVV.